These 27 T cell receptor beta chains originate from one sample sequenced in a study of blood T cell repertoires in COVID-19. The data were produced by immunoSEQ multiplex PCR, yet TCRdb's version contains in-frame clones alone and is incomplete. The sample holds about 280,000 clones; about nine tenths are singletons and the top ten take about 3%. The material sequenced was peripheral blood. Receptors originate from a woman aged 25 to 45 with active or convalescent COVID-19.

V gene TRBV5-6 combines with J gene TRBJ1-6; D gene unclear. This CDR3 spans 18 amino acids. The V and J ends lost 3 bases and 0 bases respectively, with 16 bases between them. From germline, CDR1 is SGHDT and CDR2 YYEEEE. CDR3 region: CASSSPRQSSSYNSPLHF. As DNA, the CDR3 is TGTGCCAGCAGCTCCCCCCGACAATCCAGCTCCTATAATTCACCCCTCCACTTT.

This rearrangement joins TRBV14 to TRBJ1-1, with D unclear. Germline V gene lookup returns CDR1 SGHDN and CDR2 FVKESK. CDR3 length: 13 residues. V was trimmed by 4 bases and J by 3 bases, leaving 9 bases between them. The DNA of the CDR3 is TGTGCCAGCAGCCGTCCGGGTTACACTGAAGCTTTCTTT. It is translated as CASSRPGYTEAFF.

The V and J genes are TRBV6-5 and TRBJ2-6, with a tentative D call TRBD2 (5 bases). V was shortened by 5 bases and J by 3 bases, with 8 bases between the two germline ends. CDR1 MNHEY and CDR2 SVGAGI come from the germline V gene. The CDR3 spans 14 residues. CDR3 loop: CASSRGSGANVLTF. The CDR3 DNA reads as TGTGCCAGCAGTCGGGGTAGTGGGGCCAACGTCCTGACTTTC.

V usage is TRBV14 and J usage is TRBJ2-4, with D perhaps TRBD2 (7 bases). The CDR3 has 22 residues. Germline values: CDR1 SGHDN, CDR2 FVKESK. Trimming shortened V by 0 bases and J by 1 base, and 28 bases separated the two germline ends. CDR3 loop: CASSQDPFFRGGGWSAKNIQYF. DNA for the CDR3: TGTGCCAGCAGCCAAGATCCCTTTTTCAGGGGCGGGGGATGGTCTGCCAAAAACATTCAGTACTTC.

The CDR3 region has the DNA TGTGCCGGCGGGGGGGCAGATACGCAGTATTTT. It translates to CAGGGADTQYF. This rearrangement joins TRBV2 to TRBJ2-3; TRBD2 matches at 9 bases. The junction had 1 base not matched to a gene; V was cut back by 11 bases and J by 4 bases. The CDR3 contains 11 residues. From germline, CDR1 is SNHLY and CDR2 FYNNEI.

A few counts support this clone. The CDR3 region is CASSLAGGNQPQHF. CDR3 in DNA: TGTGCCAGCAGCTTAGCAGGGGGCAATCAGCCCCAGCATTTT. The gene calls are TRBV7-2 and TRBJ1-5, with D tentatively TRBD1 (5 bases). This CDR3 spans 14 amino acids. V was clipped by 0 bases and J by 2 bases, with 5 bases between them. Germline values: CDR1 SGHTA, CDR2 FQGNSA.

The chain recombines TRBV19 with TRBJ2-2; 7 bases agree with TRBD2. CDR3 length: 14 amino acids. Germline CDR1 and CDR2: LNHDA and SQIVND (reference sequence). V trimming: 7 bases; J trimming: 3 bases; junction bases outside the gene matches: 5. CDR3: CASTTGGYTGELFF. In nucleotides, the CDR3 is TGTGCCAGTACCACGGGGGGATACACCGGGGAGCTGTTTTTT.

V gene TRBV5-5 combines with J gene TRBJ2-7; TRBD1 matches 8 bases. Germline CDR1 reads SGHKS; CDR2 reads YYEKEE (reference sequence). This CDR3 is 17 amino acids long. V was clipped by 1 base and J by 0 bases; unmatched bases: 9. The CDR3 DNA reads as TGTGCCAGCAGCTTGCATGGGGGACAGGCGGCCTCCTACGAGCAGTACTTC. Translating it yields CASSLHGGQAASYEQYF.

The chain is built from TRBV11-3 and TRBJ2-1; 8 bases fit TRBD2. Germline assignment: CDR1 SGHNT and CDR2 YENEEA. The junction had 4 bases not matched to a gene; V was cut back by 1 base and J by 5 bases. This CDR3 is 15 amino acids long. The CDR3 sequence: CASSLGGGPNNEQFF. CDR3 coding DNA: TGTGCCAGCAGCTTAGGCGGGGGGCCCAACAATGAGCAGTTCTTC.

This clone was seen only a few times. The V call is TRBV2, the J call TRBJ1-2; D not resolved. The germline V gene has CDR1 SNHLY and CDR2 FYNNEI. The CDR3 sequence is 11 residues long. Trimming removed 6 bases from V and 8 bases from J, with 10 bases in between. CDR3 bases: TGTGCCAGCAGCGCGTTGTGGGGCTACACCTTC. As protein: CASSALWGYTF.

This clone was seen a few times. The gene calls are TRBV2 and TRBJ1-1, with a possible D match to TRBD1 (5 bases). CDR1 and CDR2 from the germline V gene are SNHLY and FYNNEI. This CDR3 comprises 18 residues. The V end lost 1 base, the J end lost 5 bases, and 23 bases lay between the germline ends. In nucleotides, the CDR3 is TGTGCCAGCAGTGAAGATCTCGGGGGTACTGGTGTCGGGACTGAAGCTTTCTTT. It codes for CASSEDLGGTGVGTEAFF.

This chain uses TRBV18 with TRBJ1-4; a possible D gene is TRBD1 (6 bases). From germline, CDR1 is KGHSH and CDR2 LQKENI. CDR3 length: 15 amino acids. V dropped 2 bases and J dropped 1 base, with 8 bases sitting between them. The CDR3: CASSPRGGTNEKLFF. The CDR3 bases are TGTGCCAGCTCACCAAGAGGGGGAACTAATGAAAAACTGTTTTTT.

CDR3: CASRGQGLFFTDTQYF. For the CDR3, the DNA is TGTGCCAGCAGAGGGCAGGGCCTTTTCTTCACAGATACGCAGTATTTT. The gene calls are TRBV2 and TRBJ2-3; D possibly corresponds to TRBD1 (5 bases). CDR3 length: 16 residues. CDR1 SNHLY and CDR2 FYNNEI come from the germline V gene. V dropped 6 bases and J dropped 2 bases, with 18 bases sitting between them.

V gene TRBV10-3 combines with J gene TRBJ2-5; no reliable D call. The CDR3 length is 12 residues. V lost 1 base and J 3 bases, leaving 3 bases between the germline ends. The germline V gene has CDR1 ENHRY and CDR2 SYGVKD. The CDR3 region is CAISEYKETQYF. CDR3 DNA: TGTGCCATCAGTGAGTACAAAGAGACCCAGTACTTC.

The chain joins TRBV6-6 to TRBJ2-7; D gene uncertain. The V gene's germline CDR1 is MNHNY and CDR2 SVGAGI (reference sequence). CDR3 length: 11 amino acids. The germline V and J ends were trimmed by 5 bases and 6 bases, with 8 bases remaining between them. CDR3 amino acids: CASSGLLEQYF. Written as DNA, the CDR3 is TGTGCCAGCAGTGGCTTGCTCGAGCAGTACTTC.

This chain connects TRBV28 to TRBJ1-3; D remains ambiguous. V lost 3 bases and J lost 6, with 9 bases in between. This CDR3 is built from 13 residues. Germline CDR1 reads MDHEN; CDR2 reads SYDVKM. The CDR3 sequence: CASSFGNTNTIYF. The CDR3 DNA reads as TGTGCCAGCAGTTTCGGGAACACAAACACCATATATTTT.

CDR3 DNA: TGTGCCGTCCTAGGGGGCGGAGATGAAGCTTTCTTT. It is translated as CAVLGGGDEAFF. The chain recombines TRBV28 with TRBJ1-1; 7 bases line up with TRBD1. CDR1 is MDHEN and CDR2 is SYDVKM in the germline V gene. V was clipped by 11 bases and J by 7 bases; unmatched bases: 10. This CDR3 is 12 amino acids long.

The V gene is TRBV27, the J gene TRBJ1-5; no clear D gene. Germline V gene sequence: CDR1 MNHEY, CDR2 SMNVEV (reference sequence). The CDR3 consists of 15 residues. V was clipped by 1 base and J by 1 base, with 8 bases between them. The CDR3 DNA follows: TGTGCCAGCAGTTTATTGAGCGGGAGCAATCAGCCCCAGCATTTT. Amino acid sequence: CASSLLSGSNQPQHF.

The chain is built from TRBV2 and TRBJ2-7; possible D gene TRBD1, 6 bases. This CDR3 is built from 11 residues. The germline CDR1 and CDR2 sequences are SNHLY and FYNNEI. V dropped 7 bases and J dropped 4 bases, with 8 bases sitting between them. The CDR3 is CASMGAYEQYF. The CDR3 region has the DNA TGTGCCAGCATGGGGGCTTACGAGCAGTACTTC.

The genes are TRBV5-5 and TRBJ2-7, with D perhaps matching TRBD1 (6 bases). This CDR3 is built from 12 residues. The ends were cut back, 5 bases at V and 3 bases at J, with 9 bases in the middle. The germline gives CDR1 SGHKS, CDR2 YYEKEE (reference sequence). The chain's CDR3 is CASSWTDYEQYF. CDR3 coding DNA: TGTGCCAGCAGTTGGACAGACTACGAGCAGTACTTC.

This rearrangement joins TRBV6-1 to TRBJ1-6; 9 bases match TRBD1. The CDR3 loop spans 14 amino acids. Germline CDR1 reads MNHNS; CDR2 reads SASEGT. The ends lost 7 bases at V and 7 bases at J; junction bases unmatched: 5. CDR3 nucleotides: TGTGCCAGCACCCAAGGACAGGGGAATTCACCCCTCCACTTT. This encodes CASTQGQGNSPLHF.

The chain joins TRBV19 to TRBJ1-5, with 9 nucleotides matching TRBD1. The CDR3 spans 17 residues. Unmatched junction bases numbered 16, after V lost 7 bases and J lost 6 bases. Germline V CDR1 and CDR2: LNHDA, SQIVND (reference sequence). In DNA form, the CDR3 reads TGTGCCAGTACTGCTATCCGGGACAGGGTTGACGGTCAGCCCCAGCATTTT. Protein product: CASTAIRDRVDGQPQHF.

The chain links TRBV18 to TRBJ2-7, with a tentative D call TRBD1 (5 bases). V was trimmed by 1 base and J by 7 bases, leaving 11 bases between them. The CDR3 loop spans 13 amino acids. CDR1 KGHSH and CDR2 LQKENI come from the germline V gene. In DNA, the CDR3 is TGTGCCAGCTCACCACAGGGGTTGAGTGAGCAGTACTTC. Residues: CASSPQGLSEQYF.

The chain employs TRBV4-3 and TRBJ1-1; D unresolved. The CDR3 runs 16 residues. Germline-derived CDR1 and CDR2 are LGHNA and YSLEER. The germline V and J ends were trimmed by 0 bases and 1 base, with 12 bases remaining between them. This CDR3 is CASSQDRHRQNTEAFF. In DNA form, the CDR3 reads TGCGCCAGCAGCCAAGATCGACACCGCCAGAACACTGAAGCTTTCTTT.

The chain uses TRBV30 and TRBJ1-5; D is possibly TRBD1 (5 bases). Trimming cost V 2 bases and J 2 bases, with 13 bases left between them. The CDR3 consists of 15 residues. Germline CDR1 and CDR2: GTSNPN and SVGIG (reference sequence). The CDR3 nucleotides read TGTGCCTGGAGTTTATTTTCGGGGGGCAATCAGCCCCAGCATTTT. Translation gives CAWSLFSGGNQPQHF.

The rearrangement joins TRBV5-1 to TRBJ1-3; TRBD1 might be the D (5 bases). With 1 base removed from V and 0 bases from J, the gap between germline ends came to 11 bases. Germline V gives CDR1 SGHRS, CDR2 YFSETQ. The CDR3 contains 16 residues. The CDR3 loop is CASSLKGDSSGNTIYF. CDR3 nucleotides: TGCGCCAGCAGCTTGAAAGGGGACTCCTCTGGAAACACCATATATTTT.

The genes are TRBV18 and TRBJ1-4; 8 bases fit TRBD1. The length of the CDR3 is 16 residues. V dropped 1 base and J dropped 6; count of bases not matched to a gene: 7. Germline CDR1 KGHSH, CDR2 LQKENI. For the CDR3, the DNA is TGTGCCAGCTCACCACAAACAGGGGGGTCAGATGAAAAACTGTTTTTT. Translated, it gives CASSPQTGGSDEKLFF.